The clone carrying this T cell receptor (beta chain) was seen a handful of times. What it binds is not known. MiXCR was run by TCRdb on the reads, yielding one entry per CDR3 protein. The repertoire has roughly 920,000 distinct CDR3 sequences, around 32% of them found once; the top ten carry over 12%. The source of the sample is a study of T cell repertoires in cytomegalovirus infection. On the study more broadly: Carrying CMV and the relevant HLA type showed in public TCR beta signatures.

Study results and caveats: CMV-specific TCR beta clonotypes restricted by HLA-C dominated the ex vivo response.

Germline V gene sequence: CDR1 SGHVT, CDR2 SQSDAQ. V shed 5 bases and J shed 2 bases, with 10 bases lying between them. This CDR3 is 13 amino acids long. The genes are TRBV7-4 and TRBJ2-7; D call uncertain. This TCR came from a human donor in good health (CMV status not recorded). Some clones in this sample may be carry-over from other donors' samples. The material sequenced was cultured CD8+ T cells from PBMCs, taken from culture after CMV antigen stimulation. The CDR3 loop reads CASSPPLAYEQYF. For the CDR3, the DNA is TGTGCCAGCAGCCCCCCCCTAGCCTACGAGCAGTACTTC.